The clone carrying this T cell receptor beta chain was observed at least ten times. What it binds is unknown. The authors built TCR beta libraries using iRepertoire HTBI primers and Arm-PCR of CDR3 regions. TCRdb re-called the multiplex PCR reads with MiXCR, one entry per CDR3 protein. The table lists a few hundred thousand distinct CDR3 sequences, roughly a quarter of them singletons. Documented time point: persistent/refractory GD, antithyroid drugs over 5 years with positive TRAb. PBMC RNA was the source of the TCR library. The CDR3 sequence is 16 residues long. Between the trimmed V and J ends, which lost 2 bases and 0 bases, there was a span of 13 bases. CDR1 is SEHNR, CDR2 FQNEAQ, per germline (reference sequence). The data originate from a study of regulatory T cells in long-lasting Graves disease. Study at large: The criterion for persistent Graves' disease was over 5 years of antithyroid drugs with positive TSH receptor antibodies. Study-wide results and limits: The study found lower TCR diversity in persistent Graves' patients than in newly diagnosed ones. Patients with persistent disease showed a bias toward TRBV28, TRBJ1-2 and TRBJ2-5.

Source: peripheral blood mononuclear cells (PBMCs), taken when the disease was refractory, from a patient treated with antithyroid drugs. The origin of this receptor is a female donor with Graves disease. The chain couples TRBV7-9 to TRBJ1-2; D is perhaps TRBD1 (6 bases). In DNA form, the CDR3 reads TGTGCCAGCAGCTTATTCAGGACAGAAGCTAACTATGGCTACACCTTC. It encodes CASSLFRTEANYGYTF.